This T cell receptor beta chain was found in a study of monozygotic twins with cystic fibrosis. Overall study: With about 16 PCR cycles, barcoded libraries came from three micrograms of fragmented DNA.

Data came from immunoSEQ multiplex PCR; TCRdb stores just in-frame clones and leaves some out. This sample has tens of thousands of clones, with 91% found just once. Germline V CDR1 and CDR2: KGHSH, LQKENI. The germline V and J ends were trimmed by 3 bases and 2 bases, with 10 bases remaining between them. This CDR3 is 14 amino acids long. Sequenced input: blood. This clonotype originated in a girl aged 2-9 years with cystic fibrosis. The rearrangement links TRBV18 to TRBJ2-5; D possibly corresponds to TRBD2 (6 bases). In DNA form, the CDR3 reads TGTGCCAGCTCACCCGGGACTGCTCAAGAGACCCAGTACTTC. Amino acids: CASSPGTAQETQYF.